A single sample gave rise to the 24 T cell receptor beta chains below, sequenced in a study of T-cell reconstitution after alpha-beta-depleted transplantation in children. Unique molecular identifiers featured in how the TCRbeta library was prepared. MiXCR, run by TCRdb on the PCR reads, gives a single entry per CDR3 protein. The sample consists of approximately 510,000 distinct CDR3 sequences, roughly 18% of them appearing once. The sample was PBMCs from the stem cell graft donor, taken from the stem cell graft. These receptors were collected from a human donor who donated a stem cell graft to a child with acute lymphoblastic leukemia.

This clonotype has a handful of counts. The gene calls are TRBV15 and TRBJ1-1; D ambiguous. This CDR3 has 12 amino acids. From germline, CDR1 is LNHNV and CDR2 YYDKDF (reference sequence). Trimming pared 8 bases from V and 4 bases from J, leaving 11 bases between. DNA of the CDR3: TGTGCCACCTCAGTGGTAGGCACTGAAGCTTTCTTT. Amino acid sequence: CATSVVGTEAFF. Full variable domain (outside the CDR3, taken from reference TRBV15 and TRBJ1-1): DAMVIQNPRYQVTQFGKPVTLSCSQTLNHNVMYWYQQKSSQAPKLLFHYYDKDFNNEADTPDNFQSRRPNTSFCFLDIRSPGLGDTAMYLCATSVVGTEAFFGQGTRLTVV.

The V and J genes are TRBV20-1 and TRBJ2-7; 7 nucleotides match TRBD2. The CDR3 contains 17 residues. V dropped 0 bases and J dropped 7; count of bases not matched to a gene: 18. Germline CDR1 is DFQATT and CDR2 is SNEGSKA (reference sequence). The CDR3 DNA is TGCAGTGCTAGAGATCGGTCGGGACTAATCATGTCCGGAGAGCAGTACTTC. Translating it yields CSARDRSGLIMSGEQYF.

This clonotype was seen a few times. The chain has TRBV10-3 and TRBJ2-7; D is perhaps TRBD1 (5 bases). The CDR3 extends over 17 amino acids. The V and J ends lost 2 bases and 1 base respectively, with 18 bases between them. Germline CDR1 ENHRY, CDR2 SYGVKD. CDR3 in amino acids: CAISEGLRQIGSYEQYF. The DNA of the CDR3 is TGTGCCATCAGTGAGGGGTTGCGACAGATCGGATCCTACGAGCAGTACTTC.

The gene calls are TRBV2 and TRBJ2-7, with D maybe TRBD1 (6 bases). The CDR3 loop spans 16 amino acids. CDR1 and CDR2 (germline): SNHLY, FYNNEI. Trimming shortened V by 5 bases and J by 4 bases, and 21 bases separated the two germline ends. This chain's CDR3 is CASSSEAPGVGYEQYF. CDR3 coding DNA: TGTGCCAGCAGTTCAGAAGCGCCAGGGGTGGGTTACGAGCAGTACTTC.

This clonotype was observed a handful of times. The chain uses TRBV12-3 or TRBV12-4 and TRBJ2-7; the D is unclear. This CDR3 spans 14 amino acids. Trimming removed 4 bases at V and 2 bases at J, with 12 bases between. As DNA, the CDR3 is TGTGCCAGCAGTTGGGCCCCGGGCACCTACGAGCAGTACTTC. Translating it yields CASSWAPGTYEQYF.

This chain connects TRBV29-1 to TRBJ2-1, with no clear D. The CDR3 runs to 14 residues. With 3 bases removed from V and 0 bases from J, the gap between germline ends came to 9 bases. In germline, CDR1 is SQVTM, CDR2 ANQGSEA. The CDR3 protein is CSVDFGSSYNEQFF. The CDR3 bases are TGCAGCGTTGATTTTGGTAGCTCCTACAATGAGCAGTTCTTC.

This clonotype has only one observation. The CDR3 region is CASSLGGTAHYEQYF. In DNA, the CDR3 is TGTGCCAGCAGTTTAGGGGGGACAGCCCACTACGAGCAGTACTTC. The chain carries TRBV12-3 or TRBV12-4 and TRBJ2-7; 7 nucleotides match TRBD1. J lost 3 bases, V lost 1 base, and 6 bases had no gene match. The CDR3 is 15 amino acids.

A few counts support this clonotype. The V and J genes are TRBV11-2 and TRBJ1-3; TRBD1 matches at 11 bases. V lost 1 base, J lost 0 bases, and 5 bases stayed unmatched. Looked up from germline, CDR1 is SGHAT and CDR2 is FQNNGV. This CDR3 spans 18 amino acids. The CDR3 DNA follows: TGTGCCAGCAGCTTAGGTTTTGGGACAGGGGGCTCTGGAAACACCATATATTTT. It codes for CASSLGFGTGGSGNTIYF.

The chain is built from TRBV5-1 and TRBJ2-2, with D unclear. The V end lost 3 bases, the J end lost 6 bases, and 12 bases lay between the germline ends. The germline CDR1 and CDR2 sequences are SGHRS and YFSETQ. The CDR3 consists of 14 residues. The DNA for the CDR3 is TGCGCCAGCAGCTGGCAGTGGTCCTCCGGGGAGCTGTTTTTT. Translated, it gives CASSWQWSSGELFF.

This chain connects TRBV7-2 to TRBJ2-1, with D perhaps TRBD1 or TRBD2 (6 bases each). With 2 bases removed from V and 2 bases from J, the gap between germline ends came to 16 bases. Germline V CDR1 and CDR2: SGHTA, FQGNSA. This CDR3 contains 17 residues. The CDR3 sequence is CASSLSDFGGPYNEQFF. DNA of the CDR3: TGTGCCAGCAGCTTAAGTGACTTCGGGGGCCCCTACAATGAGCAGTTCTTC.

V usage is TRBV20-1 and J usage is TRBJ1-1; tentative D call: TRBD1 (5 bases). CDR1 is DFQATT, CDR2 SNEGSKA, per germline (reference sequence). CDR3 length: 13 residues. V was clipped by 6 bases and J by 0 bases, with 11 bases between them. The CDR3 DNA reads TGCAGTGCGTCGAGGGACTTGAACACTGAAGCTTTCTTT. Amino acid sequence: CSASRDLNTEAFF.

The gene calls are TRBV7-9 and TRBJ2-5, with TRBD1 identical over 8 bases. Germline V lookup: CDR1 SEHNR, CDR2 FQNEAQ (reference sequence). Trimming cost V 4 bases and J 5 bases; bases outside gene matches: 12. This CDR3 comprises 16 residues. CDR3 bases: TGTGCCAGCAGCTCTCAGGGACAGGTCCCATGGGAGACCCAGTACTTC. It is translated as CASSSQGQVPWETQYF. Supplemented by reference TRBV7-9 and TRBJ2-5, the full variable domain reads DTGVSQNPRHKITKRGQNVTFRCDPISEHNRLYWYRQTLGQGPEFLTYFQNEAQLEKSRLLSDRFSAERPKGSFSTLEIQRTEQGDSAMYLCASSSQGQVPWETQYFGPGTRLLVL.

This chain's CDR3 is CASSEFQGRNEKLFF. Here the CDR3 DNA reads TGTGCCAGCAGTGAATTCCAGGGAAGAAATGAAAAACTGTTTTTT. This chain joins TRBV25-1 and TRBJ1-4; a weak D match, TRBD1 (5 bases). Trimming cost V 1 base and J 5 bases, with 11 bases left between them. CDR1 is MGHDK and CDR2 is SYGVNS in the germline V gene. The CDR3 sequence is 15 residues long.

This clonotype was observed a handful of times. The CDR3 DNA reads as TGCAGTGCTAGAGATTGGGAACACGACACTGAAGCTTTCTTT. Amino acids: CSARDWEHDTEAFF. V and J are TRBV20-1 and TRBJ1-1; D gene uncertain. The CDR3 is 14 amino acids. CDR1 and CDR2 (germline): DFQATT, SNEGSKA (reference sequence). The V end lost 0 bases, the J end lost 3 bases, and 11 bases lay between the germline ends.

This sequence joins TRBV12-3 or TRBV12-4 and TRBJ2-1; TRBD2 matches 11 bases. With 8 bases clipped from V and 5 bases from J, the junction kept 8 bases outside the gene matches. The CDR3 loop spans 15 amino acids. The CDR3 loop reads CASYTGTSGNNEQFF. The CDR3 nucleotides are TGTGCCAGCTATACCGGGACTAGCGGAAACAATGAGCAGTTCTTC.

The rearrangement uses TRBV19 and TRBJ2-3; D gene uncertain. The ends were cut back, 1 base at V and 6 bases at J, with 2 bases in the middle. Germline-derived CDR1 and CDR2 are LNHDA and SQIVND (reference sequence). The CDR3 is 11 amino acids. This chain's CDR3 is CASSIGDTQYF. The CDR3 coding sequence is TGTGCCAGTAGTATAGGGGATACGCAGTATTTT. The full variable domain, completed using reference TRBV19 and TRBJ2-3, is DGGITQSPKYLFRKEGQNVTLSCEQNLNHDAMYWYRQDPGQGLRLIYYSQIVNDFQKGDIAEGYSVSREKKESFPLTVTSAQKNPTAFYLCASSIGDTQYFGPGTRLTVL.

This clonotype was seen a handful of times. V and J are TRBV7-8 and TRBJ2-1; 11 positions agree with TRBD2. This CDR3 has 16 amino acids. V lost 8 bases, J lost 0 bases, and 6 bases stayed unmatched. Germline values: CDR1 SGHVS, CDR2 FQNEAQ. In nucleotides, the CDR3 is TGTGCCAGCCCCGGGACTAGCGGCCTCTCCTACAATGAGCAGTTCTTC. It specifies CASPGTSGLSYNEQFF. Full variable domain (outside the CDR3, taken from reference TRBV7-8 and TRBJ2-1): GAGVSQSPRYKVAKRGQDVALRCDPISGHVSLFWYQQALGQGPEFLTYFQNEAQLDKSGLPSDRFFAERPEGSVSTLKIQRTQQEDSAVYLCASPGTSGLSYNEQFFGPGTRLTVL.

This clonotype was observed at least ten times. This CDR3 is CASSLVVSPSPTYEQYF. CDR3 coding DNA: TGTGCCAGCAGCTTAGTGGTTAGCCCTAGCCCAACCTACGAGCAGTACTTC. This chain uses TRBV7-2 with TRBJ2-7; possibly TRBD2 for D (5 bases). Looked up from germline, CDR1 is SGHTA and CDR2 is FQGNSA. This CDR3 has 17 residues. Trimming removed 1 base at V and 2 bases at J, with 18 bases between.

There are a few counts of this clonotype. Germline is not matched at one junction end, which may reflect a read error. The chain links TRBV6-1 to TRBJ2-4; D perhaps matches TRBD2 (5 bases). This CDR3 has 14 residues. CDR1 and CDR2 from the germline V gene are MNHNS and SASEGT. CDR3 sequence: CASRRFGPGNSQYF. The CDR3 coding sequence is TGTGCCAGCAGGCGGTTTGGGCCGGGAAACAGTCAGTACTTC.

This clonotype was observed a few times. This chain joins TRBV12-5 and TRBJ2-2; D perhaps matches TRBD2 (5 bases). Germline values: CDR1 LGHNT, CDR2 FRNRAP. The CDR3 has 18 amino acids. V was trimmed by 5 bases and J by 3 bases, leaving 22 bases between them. The CDR3 bases are TGTGCTAGTGGTCTGGACTTCCTCGCCATTTATGACACCGGGGAGCTGTTTTTT. It specifies CASGLDFLAIYDTGELFF.

The CDR3 DNA is TGCGCCAGCAGCTTCCAGGGGGCGCGGTCCGGAGGCTACACCTTC. Translated: CASSFQGARSGGYTF. The rearrangement joins TRBV5-1 to TRBJ1-2, with 8 bases lining up with TRBD1. CDR3 size: 15 residues. J lost 8 bases, V lost 2 bases, and 11 bases had no gene match. CDR1 is SGHRS, CDR2 YFSETQ, per germline.

This chain uses TRBV7-7 with TRBJ2-5; D is tentatively TRBD1 or TRBD2 (5 bases each). Trimming shortened V by 1 base and J by 2 bases, and 14 bases separated the two germline ends. The CDR3 covers 16 residues. The germline gives CDR1 SSHAT, CDR2 FNYEAQ (reference sequence). This chain's CDR3 is CASSLVWDASQETQYF. Here the CDR3 DNA reads TGTGCCAGCAGCTTAGTTTGGGACGCGAGTCAAGAGACCCAGTACTTC.

J is TRBJ1-3 and V is TRBV6-5; D is ambiguous. Germline-derived CDR1 and CDR2 are MNHEY and SVGAGI. The CDR3 loop spans 16 amino acids. Trimming stripped 2 bases from V and 0 bases from J, with 11 bases between. The CDR3 sequence is CASSYVQRFSGNTIYF. The CDR3 region has the DNA TGTGCCAGCAGTTACGTACAGCGGTTCTCTGGAAACACCATATATTTT.

V and J are TRBV11-2 and TRBJ2-1; a weak D match, TRBD1 (7 bases). This CDR3 comprises 19 residues. Trimming took off 1 base at V and 4 bases at J, with 23 bases between the two ends. Germline values: CDR1 SGHAT, CDR2 FQNNGV. This CDR3 is CASSLVGGTDWGLYNEQFF. The CDR3, as DNA: TGTGCCAGCAGCTTAGTGGGCGGGACAGACTGGGGATTATACAATGAGCAGTTCTTC.